The 23 T cell receptor beta chains below all came from one sample that was sequenced in a study of Ad26.COV2.S vaccination and SARS-CoV-2 variants. Method: immunoSEQ multiplex PCR; TCRdb's copy keeps in-frame clones and lacks some. This sample yields some 330,000 clones, of which almost 90% are seen a single time; approximately 5.8% belongs to the top ten. Regarding treatment: 15 to 20 received Ad26.COV2.S at low or high dose, single or two shots; about 5 received placebo; per-sample allocation not given. Material that was analyzed had been drawn on day 63 after the first vaccine or placebo injection. Specimen: peripheral blood, collected in a trial of Ad26.COV2.S vaccine versus placebo. The receptors were sampled from a person between 18 and 65 years old who received the Ad26.COV2.S COVID-19 vaccine or a placebo.

The chain has TRBV7-3 and TRBJ2-1; TRBD1 matches at 7 bases. Per the germline V gene, CDR1 is SGHTA and CDR2 is FQGTGA. This CDR3 spans 16 amino acids. J lost 2 bases, V lost 4 bases, and 8 bases had no gene match. The CDR3 protein is CASSSIYTGAYNEQFF. CDR3 coding DNA: TGTGCCAGCAGCTCGATATACACAGGGGCCTACAATGAGCAGTTCTTC.

Here the CDR3 DNA reads TGTGCCAGCAGCTTAGGAAGTGGGGACACAGATACGCAGTATTTT. This sequence encodes CASSLGSGDTDTQYF. The chain has TRBV7-6 and TRBJ2-3; the D is unclear. V shed 1 base and J shed 2 bases, with 10 bases lying between them. The germline CDR1 and CDR2 sequences are SGHVS and FNYEAQ. This CDR3 has 15 residues.

The chain has TRBV19 and TRBJ2-3; no clear D. Trimming cost V 3 bases and J 5 bases, with 6 bases left between them. The CDR3 consists of 12 residues. Germline V gene sequence: CDR1 LNHDA, CDR2 SQIVND (reference sequence). CDR3 coding DNA: TGTGCCAGTAGTATCGCACAAGATACGCAGTATTTT. This encodes CASSIAQDTQYF.

This chain connects TRBV4-3 to TRBJ2-3; the match to TRBD2 covers 9 bases. The CDR3 consists of 16 residues. V gave up 0 bases and J gave up 3 bases; unmatched junction bases: 4. CDR1 and CDR2 from the germline V gene are LGHNA and YSLEER. CDR3 DNA: TGCGCCAGCAGCCAAGAGGGAAGCGGGGGGACAGATACGCAGTATTTT. Translated: CASSQEGSGGTDTQYF.

The chain has TRBV29-1 and TRBJ2-3, with D perhaps given as TRBD1 or TRBD2 (5 bases each). The germline V gene encodes CDR1 SQVTM and CDR2 ANQGSEA. Trimming took 8 bases from V and 8 from J, leaving 29 bases between them. The CDR3 is 16 residues long. The DNA for the CDR3 is TGCAGCTATAGGGCCTCCGGGACGAAGCCTTCAGGTACGCAGTATTTT. Its protein product is CSYRASGTKPSGTQYF.

This clone was observed once. V gene TRBV5-1 combines with J gene TRBJ2-1; D ambiguous. The CDR3 is made up of 14 amino acids. V was pared by 0 bases and J by 2 bases, with 6 bases between. Germline V lookup: CDR1 SGHRS, CDR2 YFSETQ. CDR3: CASSLASPYNEQFF. The CDR3 DNA sequence: TGCGCCAGCAGCTTGGCCTCACCCTACAATGAGCAGTTCTTC. The complete variable domain, with remaining parts taken from reference TRBV5-1 and TRBJ2-1, reads KAGVTQTPRYLIKTRGQQVTLSCSPISGHRSVSWYQQTPGQGLQFLFEYFSETQRNKGNFPGRFSGRQFSNSRSEMNVSTLELGDSALYLCASSLASPYNEQFFGPGTRLTVL.

V usage is TRBV15 and J usage is TRBJ2-3; 7 positions agree with TRBD2. Looked up from germline, CDR1 is LNHNV and CDR2 is YYDKDF (reference sequence). Trimming removed 9 bases from V and 2 bases from J; junction bases left unmatched: 11. The CDR3 is 15 amino acids. The CDR3 nucleotides are TGTGCCACTCTTAGCGGGCTAGGGGACACAGATACGCAGTATTTT. Encoded protein: CATLSGLGDTDTQYF.

The chain links TRBV27 to TRBJ2-1, with 13 nucleotides matching TRBD2. Germline CDR1 MNHEY, CDR2 SMNVEV (reference sequence). The ends lost 5 bases at V and 2 bases at J; junction bases unmatched: 3. The CDR3 runs 16 residues. The CDR3 protein is CASSDGTSGTYNEQFF. The CDR3 coding sequence is TGTGCCAGCAGTGACGGGACTAGCGGGACCTACAATGAGCAGTTCTTC.

This clone appeared once. The rearrangement joins TRBV6-2 or TRBV6-3 to TRBJ2-1; D might be TRBD2 (7 bases). The CDR3 length is 17 residues. CDR1 MNHEY and CDR2 SVGEGT come from the germline V gene. The V and J ends lost 0 bases and 5 bases respectively, with 17 bases between them. This CDR3 reads CASSYSLPRGANNEQFF. The CDR3 DNA follows: TGTGCCAGCAGTTACTCCCTTCCACGGGGGGCTAACAATGAGCAGTTCTTC.

The J gene is TRBJ1-2, the V gene TRBV28; no reliable D call. V shed 4 bases and J shed 4 bases, with 7 bases lying between them. This CDR3 has 12 amino acids. Germline assignment: CDR1 MDHEN and CDR2 SYDVKM. CDR3 DNA sequence: TGTGCCAGCAGTTCTATCCCCTATGGCTACACCTTC. Translated, it gives CASSSIPYGYTF.

The J gene is TRBJ1-1, the V gene TRBV15; no clear D gene. The CDR3 covers 13 residues. From germline, CDR1 is LNHNV and CDR2 YYDKDF (reference sequence). Trimming took off 0 bases at V and 0 bases at J, with 2 bases between the two ends. The CDR3 sequence: CATSREVNTEAFF. The DNA of the CDR3 is TGTGCCACCAGCAGAGAGGTGAACACTGAAGCTTTCTTT.

This rearrangement joins TRBV6-5 to TRBJ1-1; D may be TRBD1 (5 bases). The CDR3 is made up of 13 amino acids. CDR1 and CDR2 (germline): MNHEY, SVGAGI. V was shortened by 6 bases and J by 1 base, with 9 bases between the two germline ends. CDR3 in amino acids: CASSQDRNTEAFF. The CDR3 coding sequence is TGTGCCAGCAGCCAAGACAGGAACACTGAAGCTTTCTTT.

The rearrangement links TRBV4-3 to TRBJ2-2; tentatively, D is TRBD1 (6 bases). V was pared by 1 base and J by 4 bases, with 13 bases between. Per the germline V gene, CDR1 is LGHNA and CDR2 is YSLEER. The CDR3 length is 16 residues. This chain's CDR3 is CASSQGADRSTGELFF. The CDR3 coding sequence is TGCGCCAGCAGCCAAGGAGCGGACAGAAGCACCGGGGAGCTGTTTTTT.

This clone was counted a single time. The chain links TRBV5-1 to TRBJ2-5, with 8 bases fitting TRBD2. The V segment lost 7 bases and the J segment 2 bases; nucleotides outside the gene matches: 10. This CDR3 is 15 amino acids long. Germline V CDR1 and CDR2: SGHRS, YFSETQ. CDR3 coding DNA: TGCGCCAGCTCCCCGGCGGGGGGAGGACAAGAGACCCAGTACTTC. Residues: CASSPAGGGQETQYF.

This clone occurred a few times. This chain uses TRBV6-5 with TRBJ1-1, with D unresolved. Germline CDR1 MNHEY, CDR2 SVGAGI. Trimming cost V 2 bases and J 0 bases, with 10 bases left between them. This CDR3 has 15 amino acids. The CDR3 here is CASSYDHGLNTEAFF. The CDR3 DNA is TGTGCCAGCAGTTACGACCATGGACTGAACACTGAAGCTTTCTTT.

The chain combines TRBV5-1 with TRBJ2-7; 8 positions match TRBD1. V dropped 0 bases and J dropped 2; count of bases not matched to a gene: 1. The length of the CDR3 is 14 residues. The germline gives CDR1 SGHRS, CDR2 YFSETQ. CDR3: CASSLGDRTYEQYF. CDR3 sequence (DNA): TGCGCCAGCAGCTTGGGGGACAGGACCTACGAGCAGTACTTC. Combining the CDR3 with reference TRBV5-1 and TRBJ2-7 gives the whole variable domain KAGVTQTPRYLIKTRGQQVTLSCSPISGHRSVSWYQQTPGQGLQFLFEYFSETQRNKGNFPGRFSGRQFSNSRSEMNVSTLELGDSALYLCASSLGDRTYEQYFGPGTRLTVT.

The chain employs TRBV5-3 and TRBJ1-2; TRBD1 matches at 8 bases. TRBV5-3 is recorded as an ORF, its role being uncertain. This CDR3 is 16 amino acids long. The junction had 9 bases not matched to a gene; V was cut back by 3 bases and J by 2 bases. The CDR3 DNA sequence: TGTGCCAGAAGCTCTTGTTCACAGGGGGTCAACTATGGCTACACCTTC. This sequence encodes CARSSCSQGVNYGYTF.

For this clone: This specimen includes other DNA sequences encoding the same CDR3. J is TRBJ1-5 and V is TRBV18; D gene uncertain. V lost 3 bases, J lost 0 bases, and 6 bases lay in between. In germline, CDR1 is KGHSH, CDR2 LQKENI. The CDR3 totals 14 residues. DNA for the CDR3: TGTGCCAGCTCACCCTCCGATAGCAATCAGCCCCAGCATTTT. Translation gives CASSPSDSNQPQHF.

The CDR3 reads CASMEGATRSYTIYF. The DNA of the CDR3 is TGTGCCAGCATGGAGGGGGCCACAAGATCCTACACCATATATTTT. The chain links TRBV6-5 to TRBJ1-3; 7 bases match TRBD1. CDR1 is MNHEY and CDR2 is SVGAGI in the germline V gene. The ends lost 7 bases at V and 8 bases at J; junction bases unmatched: 14. The CDR3 extends over 15 amino acids.

V is TRBV3-1 (or the pseudogene TRBV3-2) and J is TRBJ1-1; D perhaps matches TRBD1 (5 bases). CDR3 length: 13 residues. Germline assignment: CDR1 LGHDT and CDR2 YNNKEL (reference sequence). V lost 8 bases and J lost 1, with 11 bases in between. CDR3 DNA: TGTGCCAGCGTTTGGGGGGAGAACACTGAAGCTTTCTTT. It is translated as CASVWGENTEAFF.

Turning to this clone: Other DNA variants within this sample encode the same CDR3. CDR3 protein: CASSSSTDTQYF. CDR3 sequence (DNA): TGTGCCAGCTCATCGTCCACAGATACGCAGTATTTT. V is TRBV18 and J is TRBJ2-3; D remains unclear. CDR3 size: 12 residues. V was clipped by 5 bases and J by 2 bases, with 5 bases between them. Germline V gene data show CDR1 as KGHSH and CDR2 as LQKENI.

This clone has more than one count but fewer than ten. The rearrangement joins TRBV29-1 to TRBJ1-1; TRBD1 is a possible D gene (5 bases). Trimming took off 4 bases at V and 1 base at J, with 10 bases between the two ends. Germline CDR1 and CDR2: SQVTM and ANQGSEA. This CDR3 is 13 amino acids long. CDR3 amino acids: CSVGRGTNTEAFF. Written as DNA, the CDR3 is TGCAGCGTTGGAAGGGGCACGAACACTGAAGCTTTCTTT.

This chain joins TRBV28 and TRBJ1-1; tentatively, D is TRBD1 (6 bases). The CDR3 runs to 15 residues. V was cut by 6 bases and J by 1 base, with 15 bases left in between. Germline CDR1 is MDHEN and CDR2 is SYDVKM. The chain's CDR3 is CASSQQGSGNTEAFF. Written as DNA, the CDR3 is TGTGCCAGCAGCCAACAGGGTTCAGGGAACACTGAAGCTTTCTTT.